Shown below are 19 T cell receptor beta chains from a single sample sequenced in a study of CD8 T cells in ankylosing spondylitis. TCRdb passed the 5' RACE reads through MiXCR, listing each CDR3 protein once. The data hold 25,000 to 35,000 distinct CDR3 sequences, with more than 5.5% observed a single time. The sequencing sample was made of blood, either unsorted or a sorted T cell fraction (not recorded which). All receptors come from a male donor with ankylosing spondylitis or in good health (not recorded which).

By share, this clonotype ranks as medium-sized. This chain links TRBV27 with TRBJ1-3, with D perhaps TRBD1 (5 bases). The germline gives CDR1 MNHEY, CDR2 SMNVEV (reference sequence). This CDR3 region has 16 residues. V shed 6 bases and J shed 4 bases, with 19 bases lying between them. The CDR3 DNA reads as TGTGCCAGCAGCCTCACCCCCGGGGGGGTAGGAAACACCATATATTTT. Protein: CASSLTPGGVGNTIYF.

This clonotype showed up many times. The gene calls are TRBV7-3 and TRBJ1-1; D remains ambiguous. Trimming cost V 10 bases and J 1 base, with 10 bases left between them. The CDR3 loop spans 12 amino acids. Germline V gives CDR1 SGHTA, CDR2 FQGTGA. The CDR3 DNA sequence: TGTGCCAACGATAAGACGAACACTGAAGCTTTCTTT. Its protein is CANDKTNTEAFF.

In this sample, this clonotype turned up many times. The chain joins TRBV7-6 to TRBJ2-1, with a possible D match to TRBD2 (6 bases). Germline CDR1 and CDR2: SGHVS and FNYEAQ. This CDR3 has 14 residues. V was trimmed by 2 bases and J by 6 bases, leaving 11 bases between them. In DNA, the CDR3 is TGTGCCAGCAGCTTAATGGGGGGACCCAATGAGCAGTTCTTC. Its translation: CASSLMGGPNEQFF.

At least ten counts were recorded for this clonotype. The chain is built from TRBV10-3 and TRBJ2-1, with 7 bases that match TRBD1. Germline trimming cut 5 bases from V and 5 bases from J; bases unmatched to any gene: 9. The germline CDR1 and CDR2 sequences are ENHRY and SYGVKD. The CDR3 contains 15 residues. The CDR3 loop is CAISSRGTEDNEQFF. DNA of the CDR3: TGTGCCATCAGTTCGAGGGGGACAGAAGACAATGAGCAGTTCTTC.

This chain uses TRBV7-2 with TRBJ2-3, with TRBD2 identical over 12 bases. Looked up from germline, CDR1 is SGHTA and CDR2 is FQGNSA. The J segment lost 4 bases and the V segment lost 3 bases, leaving 2 bases of the junction unmatched. CDR3 length: 15 residues. The CDR3 spells CASSLTSGSSDTQYF. CDR3 DNA sequence: TGTGCCAGCAGCTTGACTAGCGGGAGCTCAGATACGCAGTATTTT.

This clonotype was detected many times. This chain joins TRBV5-1 and TRBJ2-3, with D possibly being TRBD1 (5 bases). Germline CDR1 SGHRS, CDR2 YFSETQ. V was shortened by 3 bases and J by 8 bases, with 10 bases between the two germline ends. The CDR3 runs to 12 residues. This CDR3 is CASSSTEPTQYF. The CDR3, as DNA: TGCGCCAGCAGCTCGACAGAACCTACGCAGTATTTT.

The rearrangement joins TRBV19 to TRBJ1-2, with a tentative D call TRBD1 (6 bases). The V gene lost 7 bases and the J gene lost 7 bases, with 16 bases spanning the gap. Germline V gene lookup returns CDR1 LNHDA and CDR2 SQIVND (reference sequence). The CDR3 contains 13 residues. CDR3 nucleotides: TGTGCCAGTACCATCGGGGGGGCGCGTGGCTACACCTTC. Its protein product is CASTIGGARGYTF.

This clonotype appeared a few times. The chain is built from TRBV6-2 or TRBV6-3 and TRBJ2-1; TRBD2 aligns across 12 bases. The germline V gene has CDR1 MNHEY and CDR2 SVGEGT. V gave up 2 bases and J gave up 0 bases; unmatched junction bases: 5. This CDR3 comprises 18 residues. The CDR3 nucleotides are TGTGCCAGCAGTTACCTCACTAGCGGGAGGAGCTCCTACAATGAGCAGTTCTTC. Its protein product is CASSYLTSGRSSYNEQFF.

This clonotype was seen ten or more times. This sequence joins TRBV7-8 and TRBJ2-7, with 8 bases identical to TRBD2. The ends lost 8 bases at V and 3 bases at J; junction bases unmatched: 12. The CDR3 spans 15 residues. Germline V gene data show CDR1 as SGHVS and CDR2 as FQNEAQ. This CDR3 is CASAAREGLDYEQYF. DNA for the CDR3: TGTGCCAGCGCCGCCCGGGAGGGCCTGGACTACGAGCAGTACTTC.

The chain uses TRBV7-7 and TRBJ1-1; D not certain. Per germline, CDR1 SSHAT and CDR2 FNYEAQ (reference sequence). This CDR3 comprises 14 residues. In nucleotides, the CDR3 is TGTGCTAGCTCTGCCTTAGCGGAGTGGACTGAAGCTTTCTTT. Amino acid sequence: CASSALAEWTEAFF.

In its sample, this clonotype was seen many times. The V gene is TRBV5-6, the J gene TRBJ2-7, with a weak D call TRBD1 (6 bases). Trimming cost V 1 base and J 4 bases, with 15 bases left between them. The germline V gene encodes CDR1 SGHDT and CDR2 YYEEEE. The CDR3 has 15 amino acids. CDR3 DNA: TGTGCCAGCAGCTTGTACCTGGGGACAACTTACGAGCAGTACTTC. It specifies CASSLYLGTTYEQYF.

The table lists this clonotype with a few counts. V usage is TRBV7-9 and J usage is TRBJ2-1; D is undetermined. With 6 bases removed from V and 8 bases from J, the gap between germline ends came to 11 bases. Looked up from germline, CDR1 is SEHNR and CDR2 is FQNEAQ (reference sequence). The CDR3 runs to 12 residues. The CDR3 protein is CASSHPGDEQFF. Here the CDR3 DNA reads TGTGCCAGCAGTCATCCTGGTGATGAGCAGTTCTTC.

This clonotype occurred many times. CDR3 bases: TGTGCCAGCAACGAGCTGAGCCCCTACAATGAGCAGTTCTTC. Translation: CASNELSPYNEQFF. This chain joins TRBV12-3 or TRBV12-4 and TRBJ2-1; D gene ambiguous. Trimming stripped 7 bases from V and 2 bases from J, with 12 bases between. There are 14 residues in the CDR3.

This clonotype came up many times. V gene TRBV7-9 combines with J gene TRBJ2-1; tentatively, D is TRBD2 (5 bases). V was clipped by 0 bases and J by 0 bases, with 12 bases between them. In germline, CDR1 is SEHNR, CDR2 FQNEAQ (reference sequence). The CDR3 has 17 residues. The chain's CDR3 is CASSLALGETSYNEQFF. The CDR3 nucleotides are TGTGCCAGCAGCTTAGCTCTTGGGGAGACCTCCTACAATGAGCAGTTCTTC.

By its share, this clonotype is medium-sized (0.01 to 0.1%). The chain carries TRBV24-1 and TRBJ1-1; the D is unclear. The CDR3 extends over 13 amino acids. CDR1 KGHDR and CDR2 SFDVKD come from the germline V gene. Trimming left V 4 bases short and J 3 bases short, with 8 bases between. The DNA of the CDR3 is TGTGCCACCAGTGACAGGTCCTACACTGAAGCTTTCTTT. It encodes CATSDRSYTEAFF.

V usage is TRBV7-9 and J usage is TRBJ2-7, with 9 positions matching TRBD1. J gave up 4 bases and V 4 bases, and 8 bases lay outside the gene matches. Germline V gene sequence: CDR1 SEHNR, CDR2 FQNEAQ (reference sequence). The CDR3 length is 15 residues. The chain's CDR3 is CASSSGTGTPYEQYF. The CDR3 DNA reads as TGTGCCAGCAGCTCAGGGACAGGGACCCCTTACGAGCAGTACTTC.

This clonotype was seen repeatedly, ten times or more. V is TRBV7-2 and J is TRBJ1-4; the D gene is possibly TRBD1 (5 bases). Looked up from germline, CDR1 is SGHTA and CDR2 is FQGNSA. Trimming took 1 base from V and 8 from J, leaving 11 bases between them. This CDR3 has 14 residues. The CDR3 is CASSLGGKTEKLFF. The CDR3 region has the DNA TGTGCCAGCAGCTTAGGGGGCAAGACCGAAAAACTGTTTTTT.

This clonotype appeared many times. CDR3 coding DNA: TGTGCCAGCGGAATCTCAGGGGTTGAAGAAAAACTGTTTTTT. Translated: CASGISGVEEKLFF. This rearrangement joins TRBV12-3 or TRBV12-4 to TRBJ1-4; D may be TRBD1 (6 bases). Trimming cost V 8 bases and J 8 bases, with 18 bases left between them. The CDR3 contains 14 residues.

The J gene is TRBJ2-3, the V gene TRBV5-1, with 10 bases aligning to TRBD2. After removal of 5 bases from V and 3 bases from J, the junction contained 3 bases not matched to a gene. The germline V gene has CDR1 SGHRS and CDR2 YFSETQ. The CDR3 has 14 residues. The CDR3 here is CASRPGLATDTQYF. In DNA, the CDR3 is TGCGCCAGCAGACCGGGACTAGCGACAGATACGCAGTATTTT.